These 23 T cell receptor beta chains originate from one sample sequenced in a study of blood T cell repertoires in COVID-19. Libraries were prepared by immunoSEQ multiplex PCR; TCRdb keeps only in-frame clonotypes and omits some of them. The table records about 70,000 clones, more than 70% of them present only once. The sequencing sample was made of peripheral blood. All receptors come from a human donor in a cohort sampled during active COVID-19.

The chain recombines TRBV30 with TRBJ1-6, with 12 bases aligning to TRBD1. CDR1 GTSNPN and CDR2 SVGIG come from the germline V gene (reference sequence). The CDR3 is 17 amino acids. Trimming at V came to 3 bases and at J to 9 bases, leaving 12 bases not matched to a gene. CDR3 loop: CAWRRIPGQGATSPLHF. DNA of the CDR3: TGTGCCTGGAGGCGGATACCGGGACAGGGGGCAACTTCACCCCTCCACTTT.

This chain uses TRBV6-2 or TRBV6-3 with TRBJ2-7, with 8 bases matching TRBD2. The CDR3 is made up of 21 amino acids. The junction had 25 bases not matched to a gene; V was cut back by 5 bases and J by 1 base. Germline V CDR1 and CDR2: MNHEY, SVGEGT. The CDR3 sequence is CASSPLGGSGTTLAGSYEQYV. CDR3 coding DNA: TGTGCCAGCAGTCCCCTCGGGGGTAGCGGGACTACATTAGCGGGGTCCTACGAGCAGTACGTC.

The chain is built from TRBV7-9 and TRBJ2-3; tentative D call: TRBD2 (7 bases). This CDR3 is built from 17 residues. Trimming removed 4 bases from V and 2 bases from J, with 19 bases in between. Per germline, CDR1 SEHNR and CDR2 FQNEAQ (reference sequence). CDR3 region: CASSWGGKDRVTDTQYF. In DNA form, the CDR3 reads TGTGCCAGCAGCTGGGGAGGGAAGGACAGAGTCACAGATACGCAGTATTTT.

The chain combines TRBV6-5 with TRBJ1-5, with unresolved D. V was trimmed by 6 bases and J by 2 bases, leaving 14 bases between them. Looked up from germline, CDR1 is MNHEY and CDR2 is SVGAGI. This CDR3 region has 15 residues. This CDR3 reads CASRPFWGGNQPQHF. The CDR3 nucleotides read TGTGCCAGCAGACCGTTTTGGGGAGGCAATCAGCCCCAGCATTTT.

This rearrangement joins TRBV7-2 to TRBJ2-7; TRBD1 matches 7 bases. The CDR3 extends over 14 amino acids. V lost 2 bases and J lost 3; bases outside the gene matches: 4. From germline, CDR1 is SGHTA and CDR2 FQGNSA. CDR3 DNA sequence: TGTGCCAGCAGCTTAATGGGACAGAGCTACGAGCAGTACGTC. Amino acid sequence: CASSLMGQSYEQYV.

CDR3 region: CASSERDTEAFF. The CDR3 DNA reads TGTGCCAGCAGTGAACGGGACACTGAAGCTTTCTTT. J is TRBJ1-1 and V is TRBV5-4; D remains ambiguous. CDR1 SGHNT and CDR2 YYREEE come from the germline V gene (reference sequence). Trimming took off 5 bases at V and 3 bases at J, with 8 bases between the two ends. This CDR3 is 12 amino acids long.

The V and J genes are TRBV2 and TRBJ2-1; no reliable D call. The CDR3 contains 10 residues. The germline V gene encodes CDR1 SNHLY and CDR2 FYNNEI. Trimming cost V 7 bases and J 7 bases, with 5 bases left between them. The CDR3, as DNA: TGTGCCAGCAAGACAAATGAGCAGTTCTTC. This gives the protein CASKTNEQFF.

This clone showed up just once. V gene TRBV7-6 combines with J gene TRBJ2-7; 8 bases are shared with TRBD2. With V trimmed by 5 bases and J by 4 bases, 7 bases remained unmatched. The germline gives CDR1 SGHVS, CDR2 FNYEAQ. The CDR3 length is 14 residues. For the CDR3, the DNA is TGTGCCAGCAGCCCCAGCGGGAGAGGGTACGAGCAGTACTTC. This codes for CASSPSGRGYEQYF.

The rearrangement links TRBV6-5 to TRBJ2-5, with a tentative D call TRBD2 (6 bases). The V gene's germline CDR1 is MNHEY and CDR2 SVGAGI. V lost 6 bases to trimming and J lost 2 bases, with 16 bases between them. The CDR3 runs 15 residues. The chain's CDR3 is CASRPRDSPQETQYF. For the CDR3, the DNA is TGTGCCAGCAGGCCCCGGGACTCACCGCAAGAGACCCAGTACTTC.

The rearrangement links TRBV18 to TRBJ1-1, with D hard to call. Trimming shortened V by 3 bases and J by 1 base, and 9 bases separated the two germline ends. CDR1 and CDR2 (germline): KGHSH, LQKENI. This CDR3 region has 14 residues. The CDR3 is CASSPSGRNTEAFF. The CDR3 nucleotides are TGTGCCAGCTCACCGTCGGGTCGGAACACTGAAGCTTTCTTT.

V gene TRBV7-2 combines with J gene TRBJ1-1, with a tentative D call TRBD1 (5 bases). The CDR3 runs 15 residues. Between the trimmed V and J ends, which lost 3 bases and 5 bases, there was a span of 16 bases. Germline CDR1 and CDR2: SGHTA and FQGNSA. CDR3 bases: TGTGCCAGCAGCTTCATCGGGGGGGGTGGGACTGAAGCTTTCTTT. Protein product: CASSFIGGGGTEAFF.

The genes are TRBV15 and TRBJ1-4; 9 bases fit TRBD1. Per the germline V gene, CDR1 is LNHNV and CDR2 is YYDKDF (reference sequence). CDR3 length: 14 residues. V was pared by 4 bases and J by 7 bases, with 4 bases of the junction left unmatched. Written as DNA, the CDR3 is TGTGCCACCAGCAAAGGACAGGGGAGTGAAAAACTGTTTTTT. Amino acids: CATSKGQGSEKLFF. The whole variable domain, filled in from reference TRBV15 and TRBJ1-4, reads DAMVIQNPRYQVTQFGKPVTLSCSQTLNHNVMYWYQQKSSQAPKLLFHYYDKDFNNEADTPDNFQSRRPNTSFCFLDIRSPGLGDTAMYLCATSKGQGSEKLFFGSGTQLSVL.

Only one count was recorded for this clone. The rearrangement uses TRBV29-1 and TRBJ1-5, with TRBD1 as a possible D gene (6 bases). The germline V gene has CDR1 SQVTM and CDR2 ANQGSEA. Trimming pared 1 base from V and 4 bases from J, leaving 8 bases between. This CDR3 is built from 13 residues. The CDR3 DNA is TGCAGCGTTGAAGGGGGGCAGAATCAGCCCCAGCATTTT. It translates to CSVEGGQNQPQHF.

The chain links TRBV27 to TRBJ1-5; D is unresolved. Germline-derived CDR1 and CDR2 are MNHEY and SMNVEV (reference sequence). The CDR3 is 13 amino acids. Deletions cut 7 bases from V and 0 bases from J, with 7 bases between. CDR3 sequence (DNA): TGTGCCAGCAATGGCGGTAGCAATCAGCCCCAGCATTTT. This sequence encodes CASNGGSNQPQHF.

The chain employs TRBV6-5 and TRBJ2-6; D gene uncertain. The CDR3 consists of 13 residues. Germline V gene sequence: CDR1 MNHEY, CDR2 SVGAGI. V lost 7 bases and J 3 bases, leaving 7 bases between the germline ends. Written as DNA, the CDR3 is TGTGCCAGCACTCCAGTTGGGGCCAACGTCCTGACTTTC. Its protein product is CASTPVGANVLTF.

This clone was seen a handful of times. This rearrangement joins TRBV6-4 to TRBJ1-1; 8 nucleotides agree with TRBD1. Germline V gives CDR1 MRHNA, CDR2 SNTAGT. This CDR3 region has 16 residues. V trimming: 7 bases; J trimming: 9 bases; junction bases outside the gene matches: 19. The CDR3 reads CASTEIIIQGAPKAFF. The DNA of the CDR3 is TGTGCCAGCACCGAAATAATCATTCAGGGGGCGCCGAAAGCTTTCTTT.

The chain couples TRBV5-5 to TRBJ2-7, with a tentative D call TRBD1 (6 bases). Trimming took 4 bases from V and 4 from J, leaving 18 bases between them. The CDR3 spans 15 residues. From germline, CDR1 is SGHKS and CDR2 YYEKEE (reference sequence). CDR3 nucleotide sequence: TGTGCCAGCAGCCCCGAGACAGGCCTCCCTTACGAGCAGTACGTC. Its protein product is CASSPETGLPYEQYV.

The chain joins TRBV7-9 to TRBJ1-4, with a weak D call TRBD1 (6 bases). Looked up from germline, CDR1 is SEHNR and CDR2 is FQNEAQ (reference sequence). V was cut by 5 bases and J by 4 bases, with 14 bases left in between. The CDR3 spans 15 residues. CDR3 nucleotide sequence: TGTGCCAGCAGCGCTACAGGGCTTGGTAATGAAAAACTGTTTTTT. Translation: CASSATGLGNEKLFF.

CDR3 bases: TGTGCCAGCAGCCCAGGGAGGTTAGCGGCCTACGAGCAGTACTTC. The encoded protein is CASSPGRLAAYEQYF. The chain couples TRBV7-2 to TRBJ2-7, with D possibly being TRBD2 (6 bases). The CDR3 contains 15 residues. V was cut by 5 bases and J by 2 bases, with 16 bases left in between. Germline assignment: CDR1 SGHTA and CDR2 FQGNSA.

The rearrangement joins TRBV13 to TRBJ1-3, with a weak D call TRBD1 (6 bases). This CDR3 contains 17 residues. V shed 3 bases and J shed 0 bases, with 15 bases lying between them. Germline CDR1 and CDR2: PRHDT and FYEKMQ (reference sequence). The CDR3 region is CASSFVQGISSGNTIYF. The CDR3 DNA is TGTGCCAGCAGCTTCGTGCAGGGGATTAGCTCTGGAAACACCATATATTTT.

The J gene is TRBJ1-1, the V gene TRBV3-1 (or the pseudogene TRBV3-2); unclear D gene. Per the germline V gene, CDR1 is LGHDT and CDR2 is YNNKEL (reference sequence). The V and J ends lost 1 base and 1 base respectively, with 7 bases between them. This CDR3 has 14 residues. The CDR3 reads CASSQGHSNTEAFF. The CDR3, as DNA: TGTGCCAGCAGCCAAGGACACTCGAACACTGAAGCTTTCTTT.

The chain is built from TRBV9 and TRBJ2-3; a possible D gene is TRBD2 (6 bases). The CDR3 covers 15 residues. Deletions cut 2 bases from V and 0 bases from J, with 10 bases between. CDR1 is SGDLS, CDR2 YYNGEE, per germline. CDR3 in amino acids: CASSVWRDSTDTQYF. The DNA of the CDR3 is TGTGCCAGCAGCGTTTGGCGGGACAGCACAGATACGCAGTATTTT.

This clone was counted between two and nine times. The chain links TRBV6-1 to TRBJ2-7, with TRBD1 identical over 7 bases. The CDR3 is 14 residues long. V shed 1 base and J 3 bases; nucleotides not matched to a gene: 3. CDR1 MNHNS and CDR2 SASEGT come from the germline V gene. The CDR3 loop reads CASSEGGGSYEQYF. The CDR3 DNA reads as TGTGCCAGCAGTGAAGGAGGGGGCAGCTACGAGCAGTACTTC.